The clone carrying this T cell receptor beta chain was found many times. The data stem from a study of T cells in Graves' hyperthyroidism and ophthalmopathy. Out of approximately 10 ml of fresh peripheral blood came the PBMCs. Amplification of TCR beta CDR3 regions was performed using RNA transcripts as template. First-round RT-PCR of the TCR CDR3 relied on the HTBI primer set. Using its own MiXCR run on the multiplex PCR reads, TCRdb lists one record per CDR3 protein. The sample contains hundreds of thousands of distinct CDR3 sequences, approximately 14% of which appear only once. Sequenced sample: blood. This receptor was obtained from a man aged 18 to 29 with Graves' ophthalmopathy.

CDR3 protein: CASSLGVAGGTYEQYF. CDR3 sequence (DNA): TGTGCCAGCAGTTTAGGAGTAGCGGGGGGAACATACGAGCAGTACTTC. The rearrangement joins TRBV12-3 or TRBV12-4 to TRBJ2-7, with TRBD2 identical over 10 bases. There are 16 residues in the CDR3. V lost 1 base, J lost 4 bases, and 7 bases stayed unmatched.